A selection of T cell receptor beta chains follows, all from one sample in a study of regulatory T cells in long-lasting Graves disease. TCRdb called the multiplex PCR reads again in MiXCR, with one record for every CDR3 protein. The table records 400,000 to 500,000 distinct CDR3 sequences, 20% to 25% of them present only once. The sample was peripheral blood mononuclear cells (PBMCs), taken when the disease was refractory, from a patient treated with antithyroid drugs. These receptors all stem from a female donor with Graves disease. The CDR3 runs from the conserved cysteine through the conserved F or W. A D gene is named only where the DNA matches it firmly. Only some rows state a clone size, as once, few, many or a class for expanded clones.

abundance,d_gene,j_gene,v_gene,CDR3aa,CDR3nt
few,TRBD2,TRBJ2-7,TRBV19,CASSISGTSGTSYEQYF,TGTGCCAGTAGTATATCCGGGACTAGCGGGACCTCCTACGAGCAGTACTTC
NA,TRBD2,TRBJ2-7,TRBV19,CASSARLAGHYEQYF,TGTGCCAGTAGTGCCAGACTAGCGGGACATTACGAGCAGTACTTC
NA,TRBD2,TRBJ2-2,TRBV12-3/TRBV12-4,CASSLLLAENTGELFF,TGTGCCAGCAGCTTACTACTAGCGGAGAACACCGGGGAGCTGTTTTTT
few,TRBD2,TRBJ2-3,TRBV9,CASSVASSGREADTQYF,TGTGCCAGCAGCGTCGCTTCTAGCGGGAGGGAAGCAGATACGCAGTATTTT
NA,NA,TRBJ2-7,TRBV7-2,CASSLDTGKASYEQYF,TGTGCCAGCAGCTTAGATACAGGGAAAGCCTCCTACGAGCAGTACTTC
NA,TRBD2,TRBJ2-7,TRBV19,CASSMTSGSYEQYF,TGTGCCAGTAGTATGACTAGCGGGAGCTACGAGCAGTACTTC
many,NA,TRBJ1-1,TRBV28,CASSWRGLNTEAFF,TGTGCCAGCAGTTGGCGGGGACTGAACACTGAAGCTTTCTTT
NA,TRBD1,TRBJ2-1,TRBV3-1,CASSQWTGTYNEQFF,TGTGCCAGCAGCCAATGGACAGGGACCTACAATGAGCAGTTCTTC
few,TRBD2,TRBJ2-1,TRBV5-1,CASSLVSGGSYNEQFF,TGCGCCAGCAGCTTGGTGTCGGGAGGCTCCTACAATGAGCAGTTCTTC
few,NA,TRBJ1-1,TRBV5-1,CASSLRGDTGAFF,TGCGCCAGCAGCTTGCGGGGGGACACTGGAGCTTTCTTT
many,TRBD1,TRBJ1-2,TRBV10-3,CAISAGQDYGYTF,TGTGCCATCAGTGCGGGACAGGACTATGGCTACACCTTC
many,NA,TRBJ1-4,TRBV7-9,CASSLDTSLPGVADPLKLFF,TGTGCCAGCAGCTTAGACACCTCACTTCCCGGAGTAGCGGATCCCTTAAAACTGTTTTTT
NA,NA,TRBJ2-5,TRBV12-3/TRBV12-4,CASSLLLGRETQYF,TGTGCCAGCAGTTTGCTTCTGGGTCGGGAGACCCAGTACTTC
few,NA,TRBJ1-1,TRBV9,CASSVTGENTEAFF,TGTGCCAGCAGCGTAACAGGAGAGAACACTGAAGCTTTCTTT
NA,NA,TRBJ1-1,TRBV3-1,CASSQDPRTHGRYAEAFF,TGTGCCAGCAGCCAAGATCCAAGGACACACGGAAGGTACGCTGAAGCTTTCTTT
few,TRBD1,TRBJ1-6,TRBV30,CAWEKGPGTGIPSPLHF,TGTGCCTGGGAAAAAGGGCCCGGGACAGGGATTCCGTCACCCCTCCACTTT
few,NA,TRBJ1-4,TRBV6-1,CANSAPGPQEKLFF,TGTGCCAACAGCGCCCCGGGTCCTCAGGAAAAACTGTTTTTT
many,NA,TRBJ1-2,TRBV12-3/TRBV12-4,CASSFGRVNYGYTF,TGTGCCAGCAGTTTCGGGAGGGTTAACTATGGCTACACCTTC
NA,NA,TRBJ2-3,TRBV12-3/TRBV12-4,CASILRGTDTQYF,TGTGCCAGCATCTTGCGCGGCACAGATACGCAGTATTTT
many,NA,TRBJ1-6,TRBV6-5,CASSYSRGGAQSPLHF,TGTGCCAGCAGTTACTCGAGAGGGGGGGCTCAGTCACCCCTCCACTTT
once,NA,TRBJ2-1,TRBV20-1,CSARDFRGPNNEQFF,TGCAGTGCTAGAGATTTTCGGGGCCCCAACAATGAGCAGTTCTTC
many,NA,TRBJ1-2,TRBV20-1,CLGWGSGGVNYGYTF,TGCCTTGGATGGGGGTCGGGAGGAGTGAACTATGGCTACACCTTC
NA,NA,TRBJ2-3,TRBV12-3/TRBV12-4,CASSQLGDTDTQYF,TGTGCCAGCAGTCAGTTGGGGGACACAGATACGCAGTATTTT
NA,NA,TRBJ1-1,TRBV3-1,CASSQEGRGNQGAFF,TGTGCCAGCAGCCAAGAAGGGAGAGGAAATCAGGGAGCTTTCTTT
many,TRBD2,TRBJ2-2,TRBV6-1,CASSLWGGRTGELFF,TGTGCCAGCAGTCTTTGGGGAGGGAGGACCGGGGAGCTGTTTTTT
once,NA,TRBJ2-2,TRBV6-5,CASSYSIWGGSPNTGELFF,TGTGCCAGCAGTTACTCGATATGGGGCGGGTCCCCGAACACCGGGGAGCTGTTTTTT
many,NA,TRBJ2-7,TRBV11-2,CASSLARTYEQYF,TGTGCCAGCAGCTTAGCCCGTACCTACGAGCAGTACTTC
few,NA,TRBJ1-1,TRBV15,CATSGVGFLQAFF,TGTGCCACCAGCGGAGTAGGATTCCTCCAAGCTTTCTTT
many,TRBD1,TRBJ1-6,TRBV28,CANKQGNSPLHF,TGTGCCAACAAACAGGGGAATTCACCCCTCCACTTT
NA,NA,TRBJ1-5,TRBV27,CAIGGGGPRPQHF,TGTGCCATCGGGGGGGGGGGGCCGCGGCCCCAGCATTTT
many,NA,TRBJ1-2,TRBV6-1,CASSPFLDGYGYTF,TGTGCCAGCAGCCCATTCCTGGACGGCTATGGCTACACCTTC
few,TRBD1,TRBJ2-5,TRBV5-5,CASSLVGQGHLETQYF,TGTGCCAGCAGCTTGGTTGGACAGGGACATCTTGAGACCCAGTACTTC
NA,NA,TRBJ2-7,TRBV24-1,CATSGPGGAREQYF,TGTGCCACCAGTGGCCCAGGGGGGGCTCGGGAGCAGTACTTC
many,TRBD1,TRBJ2-7,TRBV28,CASSYRGALPSVEQYF,TGTGCCAGCAGCTACAGGGGGGCCCTACCCTCTGTCGAGCAGTACTTC
NA,NA,TRBJ1-6,TRBV3-1,CASSQTRDRDSPLHF,TGTGCCAGCAGCCAAACCAGGGATCGTGATTCACCCCTCCACTTT
few,NA,TRBJ2-7,TRBV6-2/TRBV6-3,CASTQVGGRDEQYF,TGTGCCAGCACGCAAGTGGGGGGTCGCGACGAGCAGTACTTC
many,TRBD1,TRBJ1-2,TRBV12-5,CASGITGTGFGYTF,TGTGCTAGTGGTATAACCGGGACAGGGTTTGGCTACACCTTC
many,NA,TRBJ2-7,TRBV27,CASSTHWVDEQYF,TGTGCCAGCAGTACGCATTGGGTTGACGAGCAGTACTTC
NA,NA,TRBJ2-5,TRBV18,CASSPEVGTLETQYF,TGTGCCAGCTCACCCGAAGTCGGTACGTTGGAGACCCAGTACTTC
few,TRBD1,TRBJ1-6,TRBV6-2/TRBV6-3,CASSSDRGRVGPLHF,TGTGCCAGCAGTTCAGACAGGGGCCGGGTGGGGCCCCTCCACTTT
many,NA,TRBJ2-2,TRBV7-9,CASSFNSDGELFF,TGTGCCAGCAGCTTTAACAGTGACGGGGAGCTGTTTTTT
few,TRBD1,TRBJ2-6,TRBV13,CASTEGGSRANVLTF,TGTGCCAGCACCGAAGGGGGCTCTAGGGCCAACGTCCTGACTTTC
few,TRBD2,TRBJ2-5,TRBV10-3,CAISESRGAGETQYF,TGTGCCATCAGTGAGTCGCGGGGGGCTGGGGAGACCCAGTACTTC
NA,NA,TRBJ1-1,TRBV4-1,CASSQNIQEQGGAFF,TGCGCCAGCAGCCAAAATATCCAAGAGCAGGGTGGGGCTTTCTTT
NA,NA,TRBJ1-2,TRBV5-6,CASSPPIRGAPNYGYTF,TGTGCCAGCAGCCCGCCGATTAGGGGGGCTCCGAACTATGGCTACACCTTC
NA,NA,TRBJ2-7,TRBV7-6,CASSGRGIAPYEQYF,TGTGCCAGCAGCGGAAGGGGGATCGCACCCTACGAGCAGTACTTC
few,NA,TRBJ1-5,TRBV6-2/TRBV6-3,CASSYRDNNQPQHF,TGTGCCAGCAGTTACCGGGACAACAATCAGCCCCAGCATTTT